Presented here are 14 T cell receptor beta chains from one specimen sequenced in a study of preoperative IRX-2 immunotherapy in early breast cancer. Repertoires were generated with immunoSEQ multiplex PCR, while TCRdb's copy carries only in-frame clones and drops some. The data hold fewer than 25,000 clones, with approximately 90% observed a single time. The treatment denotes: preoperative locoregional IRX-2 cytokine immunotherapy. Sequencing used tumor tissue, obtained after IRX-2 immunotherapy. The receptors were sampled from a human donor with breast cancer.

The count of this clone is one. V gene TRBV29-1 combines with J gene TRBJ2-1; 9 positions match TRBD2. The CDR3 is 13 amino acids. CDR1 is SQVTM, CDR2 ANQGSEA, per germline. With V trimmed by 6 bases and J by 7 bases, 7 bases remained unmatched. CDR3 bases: TGCAGCGTCGACCTAGCGGGGCGTAATGAGCAGTTCTTC. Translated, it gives CSVDLAGRNEQFF.

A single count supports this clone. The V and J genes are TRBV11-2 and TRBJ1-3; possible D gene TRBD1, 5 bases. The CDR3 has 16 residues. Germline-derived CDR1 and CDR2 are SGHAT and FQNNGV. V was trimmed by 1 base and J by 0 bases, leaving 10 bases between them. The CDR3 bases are TGTGCCAGCAGCTTAGGGGCAGGGAGCTCTGGAAACACCATATATTTT. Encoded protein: CASSLGAGSSGNTIYF.

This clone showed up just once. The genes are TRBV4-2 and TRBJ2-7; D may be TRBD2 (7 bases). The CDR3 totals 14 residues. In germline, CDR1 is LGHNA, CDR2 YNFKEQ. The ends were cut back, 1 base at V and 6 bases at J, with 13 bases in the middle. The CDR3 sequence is CASSQVGGAVEQYF. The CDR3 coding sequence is TGTGCCAGCAGCCAAGTTGGGGGGGCGGTCGAGCAGTACTTC.

The CDR3 protein is CSVRDGVGNTEAFF. In DNA, the CDR3 is TGCAGCGTCCGGGACGGGGTGGGGAACACTGAAGCTTTCTTT. V gene TRBV29-1 combines with J gene TRBJ1-1, with D perhaps TRBD1 (5 bases). Trimming pared 6 bases from V and 1 base from J, leaving 15 bases between. CDR1 is SQVTM and CDR2 is ANQGSEA in the germline V gene. The length of the CDR3 is 14 residues.

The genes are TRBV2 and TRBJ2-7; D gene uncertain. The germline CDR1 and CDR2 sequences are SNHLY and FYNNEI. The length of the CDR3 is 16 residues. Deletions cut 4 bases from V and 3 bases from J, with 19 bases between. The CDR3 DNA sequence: TGTGCCAGCAGTGTAGGTAGGCCTGGATTTAGCTACGAGCAGTACGTC. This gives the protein CASSVGRPGFSYEQYV.

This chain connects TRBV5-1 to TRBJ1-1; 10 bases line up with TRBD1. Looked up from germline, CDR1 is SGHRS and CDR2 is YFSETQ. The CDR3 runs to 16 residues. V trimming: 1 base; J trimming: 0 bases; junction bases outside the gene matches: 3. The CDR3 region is CASSLLGTGVNTEAFF. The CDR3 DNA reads TGCGCCAGCAGCTTGTTGGGGACAGGGGTGAACACTGAAGCTTTCTTT.

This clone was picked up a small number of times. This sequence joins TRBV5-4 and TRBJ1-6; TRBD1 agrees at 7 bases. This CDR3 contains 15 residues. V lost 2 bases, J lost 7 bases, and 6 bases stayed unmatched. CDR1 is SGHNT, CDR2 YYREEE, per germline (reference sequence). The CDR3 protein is CASSLGGQTNSPLHF. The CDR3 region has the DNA TGTGCCAGCAGCTTAGGGGGACAGACCAATTCACCCCTCCACTTT.

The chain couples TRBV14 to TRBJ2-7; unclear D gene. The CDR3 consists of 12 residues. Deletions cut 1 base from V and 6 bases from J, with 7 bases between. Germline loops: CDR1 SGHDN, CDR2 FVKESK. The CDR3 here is CASSQVPTEQYF. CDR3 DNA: TGTGCCAGCAGCCAAGTACCGACCGAGCAGTACTTC.

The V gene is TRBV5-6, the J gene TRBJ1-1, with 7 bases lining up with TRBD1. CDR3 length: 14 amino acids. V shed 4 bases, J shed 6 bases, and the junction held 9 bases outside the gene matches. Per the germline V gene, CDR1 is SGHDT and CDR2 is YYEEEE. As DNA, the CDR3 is TGTGCCAGCAGCCGATCAGGACAGGTCGCTGAAGCTTTCTTT. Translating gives CASSRSGQVAEAFF.

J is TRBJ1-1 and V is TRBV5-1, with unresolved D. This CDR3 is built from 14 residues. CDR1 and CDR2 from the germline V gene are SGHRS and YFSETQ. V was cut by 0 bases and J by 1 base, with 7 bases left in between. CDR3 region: CASSLEWENTEAFF. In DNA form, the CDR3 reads TGCGCCAGCAGCTTGGAATGGGAGAACACTGAAGCTTTCTTT.

The CDR3 nucleotides are TGTGCCAGCAGCTCCCACAGGGGCAATCAGCCCCAGCATTTT. It is translated as CASSSHRGNQPQHF. The chain recombines TRBV7-2 with TRBJ1-5; a possible D gene is TRBD1 (6 bases). The CDR3 is 14 amino acids. In germline, CDR1 is SGHTA, CDR2 FQGNSA. The V end was cut by 4 bases, the J end by 2 bases, with 9 bases between.

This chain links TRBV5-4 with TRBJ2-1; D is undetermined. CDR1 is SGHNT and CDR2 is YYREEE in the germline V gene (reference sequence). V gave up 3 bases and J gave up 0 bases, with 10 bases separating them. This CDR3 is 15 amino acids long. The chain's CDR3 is CASSSTQRSYNEQFF. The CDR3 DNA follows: TGTGCCAGCAGCTCGACTCAACGCTCCTACAATGAGCAGTTCTTC.

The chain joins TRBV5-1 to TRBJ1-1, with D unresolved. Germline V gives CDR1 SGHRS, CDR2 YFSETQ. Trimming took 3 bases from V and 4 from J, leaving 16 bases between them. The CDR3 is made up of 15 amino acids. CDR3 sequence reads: CASSSRRLGSTEAFF. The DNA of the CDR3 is TGCGCCAGCAGCTCTCGGCGTTTAGGGTCCACTGAAGCTTTCTTT.

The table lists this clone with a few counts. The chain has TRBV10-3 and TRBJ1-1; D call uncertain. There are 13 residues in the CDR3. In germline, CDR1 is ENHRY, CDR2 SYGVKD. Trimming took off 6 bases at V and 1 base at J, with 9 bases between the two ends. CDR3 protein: CAIRGHQNTEAFF. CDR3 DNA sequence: TGTGCCATCAGGGGCCACCAGAACACTGAAGCTTTCTTT.